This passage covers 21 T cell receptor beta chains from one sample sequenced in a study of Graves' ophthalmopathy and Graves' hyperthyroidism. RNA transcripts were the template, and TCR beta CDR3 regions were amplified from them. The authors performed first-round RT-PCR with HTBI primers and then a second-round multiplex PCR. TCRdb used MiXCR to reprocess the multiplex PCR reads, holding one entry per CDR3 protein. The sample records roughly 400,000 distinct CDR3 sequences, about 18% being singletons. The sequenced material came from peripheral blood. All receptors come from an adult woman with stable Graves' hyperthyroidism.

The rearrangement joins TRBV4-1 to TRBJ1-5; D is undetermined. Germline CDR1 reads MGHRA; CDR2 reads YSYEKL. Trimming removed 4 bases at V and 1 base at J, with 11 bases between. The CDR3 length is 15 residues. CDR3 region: CASSRRGESNQPQHF. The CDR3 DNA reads TGCGCCAGCAGCCGGCGTGGGGAAAGCAATCAGCCCCAGCATTTT.

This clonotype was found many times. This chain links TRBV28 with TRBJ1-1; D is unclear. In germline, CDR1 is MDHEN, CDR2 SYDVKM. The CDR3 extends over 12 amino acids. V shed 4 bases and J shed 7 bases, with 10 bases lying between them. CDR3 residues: CASSSRRFEAFF. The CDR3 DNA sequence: TGTGCCAGCAGTTCAAGACGGTTTGAAGCTTTCTTT.

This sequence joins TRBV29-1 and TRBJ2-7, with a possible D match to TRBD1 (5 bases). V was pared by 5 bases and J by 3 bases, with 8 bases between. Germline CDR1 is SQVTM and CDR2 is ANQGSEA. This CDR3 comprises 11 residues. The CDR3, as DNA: TGCAGCGTTTCTAGGGGCTACGAGCAGTACTTC. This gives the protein CSVSRGYEQYF.

DNA for the CDR3: TGTGCCAGCAGCTTATTGACAGGGGGAGCTGGAAACACCATATATTTT. Protein sequence: CASSLLTGGAGNTIYF. The V and J genes are TRBV7-8 and TRBJ1-3, with TRBD1 identical over 9 bases. The CDR3 runs 16 residues. Unmatched junction bases numbered 4, after V lost 2 bases and J lost 2 bases. CDR1 SGHVS and CDR2 FQNEAQ come from the germline V gene.

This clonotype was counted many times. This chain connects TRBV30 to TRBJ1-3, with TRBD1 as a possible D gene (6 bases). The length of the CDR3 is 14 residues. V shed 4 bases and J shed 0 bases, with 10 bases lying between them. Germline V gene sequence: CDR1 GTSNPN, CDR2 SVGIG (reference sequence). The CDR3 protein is CAWKRGGSGNTIYF. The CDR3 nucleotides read TGTGCCTGGAAGAGAGGGGGCTCTGGAAACACCATATATTTT. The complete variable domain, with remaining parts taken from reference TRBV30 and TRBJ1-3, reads SQTIHQWPATLVQPVGSPLSLECTVEGTSNPNLYWYRQAAGRGLQLLFYSVGIGQISSEVPQNLSASRPQDRQFILSSKKLLLSDSGFYLCAWKRGGSGNTIYFGEGSWLTVV.

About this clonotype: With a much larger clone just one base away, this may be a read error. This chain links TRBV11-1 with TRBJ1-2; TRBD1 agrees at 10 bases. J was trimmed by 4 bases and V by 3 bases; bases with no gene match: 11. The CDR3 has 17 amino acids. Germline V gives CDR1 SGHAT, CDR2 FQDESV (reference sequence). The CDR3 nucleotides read TGTGCCAGCAGCTTCCCGCGACAGGGGGCGACTACCTATGGCTACACCTTC. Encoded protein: CASSFPRQGATTYGYTF.

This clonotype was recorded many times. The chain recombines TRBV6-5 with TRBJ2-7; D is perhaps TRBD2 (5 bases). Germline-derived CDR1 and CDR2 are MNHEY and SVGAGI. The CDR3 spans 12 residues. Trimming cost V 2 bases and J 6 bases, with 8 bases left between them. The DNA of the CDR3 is TGTGCCAGCAGTTACGGACTGGGCGAGCAGTACTTC. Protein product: CASSYGLGEQYF.

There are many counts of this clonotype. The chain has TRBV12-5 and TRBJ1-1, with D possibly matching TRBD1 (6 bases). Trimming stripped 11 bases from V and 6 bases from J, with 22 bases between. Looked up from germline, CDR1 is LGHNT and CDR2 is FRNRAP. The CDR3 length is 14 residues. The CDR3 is CAPDPRGTYAEAFF. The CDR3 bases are TGTGCTCCCGACCCCCGCGGGACATACGCTGAAGCTTTCTTT.

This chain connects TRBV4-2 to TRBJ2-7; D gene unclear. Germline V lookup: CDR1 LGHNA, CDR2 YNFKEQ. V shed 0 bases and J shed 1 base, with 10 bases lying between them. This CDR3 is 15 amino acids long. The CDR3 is CASSQDPIPSYEQYF. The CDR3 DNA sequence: TGTGCCAGCAGCCAAGATCCAATTCCGTCCTACGAGCAGTACTTC.

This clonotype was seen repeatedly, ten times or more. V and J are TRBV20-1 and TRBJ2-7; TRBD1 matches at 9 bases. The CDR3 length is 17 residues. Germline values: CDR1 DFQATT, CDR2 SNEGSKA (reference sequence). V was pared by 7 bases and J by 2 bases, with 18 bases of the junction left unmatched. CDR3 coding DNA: TGCAGTGGGTCCGGGACAGGGACAGGGAAGAAGGCCTACGAGCAGTACTTC. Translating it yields CSGSGTGTGKKAYEQYF.

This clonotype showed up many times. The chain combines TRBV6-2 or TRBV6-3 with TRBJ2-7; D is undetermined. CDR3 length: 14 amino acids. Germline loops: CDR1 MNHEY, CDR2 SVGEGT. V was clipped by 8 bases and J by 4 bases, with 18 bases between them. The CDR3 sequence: CASSGLRWIYEQYF. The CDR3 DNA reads TGTGCCAGCTCAGGCCTACGGTGGATTTACGAGCAGTACTTC.

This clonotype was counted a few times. DNA for the CDR3: TGTGCCAGCAGCGTAGACGTCGGCGGCTACGAGCAGTACTTC. Translated, it gives CASSVDVGGYEQYF. The chain is built from TRBV9 and TRBJ2-7; D ambiguous. Germline-derived CDR1 and CDR2 are SGDLS and YYNGEE. V was pared by 0 bases and J by 3 bases, with 10 bases between. This CDR3 spans 14 amino acids.

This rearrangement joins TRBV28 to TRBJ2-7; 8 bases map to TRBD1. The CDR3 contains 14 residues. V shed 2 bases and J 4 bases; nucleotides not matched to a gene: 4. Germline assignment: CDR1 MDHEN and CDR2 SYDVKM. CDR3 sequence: CASSLGQGMYEQYF. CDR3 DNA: TGTGCCAGCAGTTTAGGACAGGGCATGTACGAGCAGTACTTC.

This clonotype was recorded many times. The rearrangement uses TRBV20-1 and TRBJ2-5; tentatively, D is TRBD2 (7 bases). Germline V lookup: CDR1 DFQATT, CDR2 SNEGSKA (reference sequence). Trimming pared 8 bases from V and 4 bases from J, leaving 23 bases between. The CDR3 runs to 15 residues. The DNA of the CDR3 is TGCAGTTCACTGGGGGCTAGCGGCCTGGCAGAGACCCAGTACTTC. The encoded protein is CSSLGASGLAETQYF.

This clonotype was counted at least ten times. CDR3 amino acids: CASSPASYSNQPQHF. CDR3 DNA sequence: TGTGCCAGCAGTCCAGCCTCCTATAGCAATCAGCCCCAGCATTTT. This chain uses TRBV6-1 with TRBJ1-5; no firm D call. Germline values: CDR1 MNHNS, CDR2 SASEGT. The CDR3 consists of 15 residues. V was trimmed by 5 bases and J by 0 bases, leaving 11 bases between them.

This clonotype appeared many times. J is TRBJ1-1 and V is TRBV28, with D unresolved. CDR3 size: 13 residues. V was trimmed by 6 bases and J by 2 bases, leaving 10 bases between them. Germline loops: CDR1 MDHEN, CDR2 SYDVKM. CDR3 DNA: TGTGCCAGCAGGATACTAGACAACACTGAAGCTTTCTTT. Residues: CASRILDNTEAFF.

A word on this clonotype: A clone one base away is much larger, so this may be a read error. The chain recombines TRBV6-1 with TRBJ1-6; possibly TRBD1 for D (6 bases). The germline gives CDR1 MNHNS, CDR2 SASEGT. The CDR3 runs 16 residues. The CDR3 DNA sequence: TGTGCCGGCGCAAAGGGAACAGGGACATATAATTCACACCTCCACTTT. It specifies CAGAKGTGTYNSHLHF.

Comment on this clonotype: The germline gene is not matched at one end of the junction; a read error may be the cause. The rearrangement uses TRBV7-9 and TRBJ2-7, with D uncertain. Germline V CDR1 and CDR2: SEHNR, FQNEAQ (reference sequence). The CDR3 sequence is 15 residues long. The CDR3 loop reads CASGFEPPSSYEQYF. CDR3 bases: TGTGCCAGCGGCTTCGAACCCCCGAGCTCCTACGAGCAGTACTTC.

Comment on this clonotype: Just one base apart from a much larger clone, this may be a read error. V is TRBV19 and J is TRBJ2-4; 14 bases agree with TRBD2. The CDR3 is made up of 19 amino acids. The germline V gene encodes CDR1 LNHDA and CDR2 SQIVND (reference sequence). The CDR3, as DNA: TGTGCCAGTAGTTACACGGGACTAGCGGGAGCCGTGTCCAAAAACATTAAGTACTTC. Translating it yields CASSYTGLAGAVSKNIKYF.

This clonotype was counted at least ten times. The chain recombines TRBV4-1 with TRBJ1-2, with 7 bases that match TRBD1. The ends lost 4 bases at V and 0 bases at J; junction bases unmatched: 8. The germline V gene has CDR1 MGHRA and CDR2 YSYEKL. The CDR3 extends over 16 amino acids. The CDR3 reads CASSPWGQKPNYGYTF. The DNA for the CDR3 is TGCGCCAGCAGCCCGTGGGGACAGAAGCCTAACTATGGCTACACCTTC.

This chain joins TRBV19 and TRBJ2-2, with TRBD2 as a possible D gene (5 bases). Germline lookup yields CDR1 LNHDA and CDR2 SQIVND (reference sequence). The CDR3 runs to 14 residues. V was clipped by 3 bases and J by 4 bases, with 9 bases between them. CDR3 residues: CASSIVAGTGELFF. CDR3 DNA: TGTGCCAGTAGTATTGTGGCGGGCACCGGGGAGCTGTTTTTT. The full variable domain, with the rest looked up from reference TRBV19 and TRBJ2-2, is DGGITQSPKYLFRKEGQNVTLSCEQNLNHDAMYWYRQDPGQGLRLIYYSQIVNDFQKGDIAEGYSVSREKKESFPLTVTSAQKNPTAFYLCASSIVAGTGELFFGEGSRLTVL.